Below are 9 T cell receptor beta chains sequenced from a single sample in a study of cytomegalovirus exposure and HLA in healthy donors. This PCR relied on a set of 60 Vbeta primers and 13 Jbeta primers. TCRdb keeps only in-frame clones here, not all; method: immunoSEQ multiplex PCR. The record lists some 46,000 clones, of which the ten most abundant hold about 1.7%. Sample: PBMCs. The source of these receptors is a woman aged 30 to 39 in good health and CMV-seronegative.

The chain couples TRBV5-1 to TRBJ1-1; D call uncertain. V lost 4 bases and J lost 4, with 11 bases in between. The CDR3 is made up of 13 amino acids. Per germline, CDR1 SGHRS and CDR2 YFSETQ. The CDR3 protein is CASSQAIFTEAFF. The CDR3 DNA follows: TGCGCCAGCAGCCAGGCAATATTCACTGAAGCTTTCTTT.

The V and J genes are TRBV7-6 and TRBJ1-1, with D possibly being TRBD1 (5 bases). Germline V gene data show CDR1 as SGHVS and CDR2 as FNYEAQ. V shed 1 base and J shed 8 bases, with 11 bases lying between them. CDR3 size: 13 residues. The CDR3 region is CASSLGRGGEAFF. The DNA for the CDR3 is TGTGCCAGCAGCTTAGGTAGGGGAGGAGAAGCTTTCTTT.

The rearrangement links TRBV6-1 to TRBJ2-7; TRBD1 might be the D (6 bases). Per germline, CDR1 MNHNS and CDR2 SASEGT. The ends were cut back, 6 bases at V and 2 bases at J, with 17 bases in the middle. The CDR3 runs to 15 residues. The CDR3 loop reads CASSIQGLAPYEQYF. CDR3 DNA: TGTGCCAGCAGCATACAGGGTTTGGCCCCCTACGAGCAGTACTTC.

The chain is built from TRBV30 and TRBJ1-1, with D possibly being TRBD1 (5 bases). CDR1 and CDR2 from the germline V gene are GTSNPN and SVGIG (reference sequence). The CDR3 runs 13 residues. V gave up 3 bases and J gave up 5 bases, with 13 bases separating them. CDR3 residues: CAWRPGFWTEAFF. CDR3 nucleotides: TGTGCCTGGAGACCAGGGTTCTGGACTGAAGCTTTCTTT.

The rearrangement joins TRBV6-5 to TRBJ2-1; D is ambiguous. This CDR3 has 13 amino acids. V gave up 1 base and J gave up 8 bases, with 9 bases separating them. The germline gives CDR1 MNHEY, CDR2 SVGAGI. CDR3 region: CASSYYPQDEQFF. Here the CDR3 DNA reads TGTGCCAGCAGTTACTATCCTCAGGATGAGCAGTTCTTC.

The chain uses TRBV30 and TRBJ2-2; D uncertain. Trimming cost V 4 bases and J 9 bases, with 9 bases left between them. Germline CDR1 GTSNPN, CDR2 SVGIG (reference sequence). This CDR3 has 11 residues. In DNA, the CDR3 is TGTGCCTGGACTATAAGCAGGGAGCTGTTTTTT. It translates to CAWTISRELFF. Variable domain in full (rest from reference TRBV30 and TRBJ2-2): SQTIHQWPATLVQPVGSPLSLECTVEGTSNPNLYWYRQAAGRGLQLLFYSVGIGQISSEVPQNLSASRPQDRQFILSSKKLLLSDSGFYLCAWTISRELFFGEGSRLTVL.

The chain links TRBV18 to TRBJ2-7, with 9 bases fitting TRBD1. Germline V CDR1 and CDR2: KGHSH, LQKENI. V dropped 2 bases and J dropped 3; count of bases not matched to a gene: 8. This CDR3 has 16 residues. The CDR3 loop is CASSPFRDREVYEQYF. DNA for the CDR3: TGTGCCAGCTCACCATTCCGGGACAGGGAGGTCTACGAGCAGTACTTC.

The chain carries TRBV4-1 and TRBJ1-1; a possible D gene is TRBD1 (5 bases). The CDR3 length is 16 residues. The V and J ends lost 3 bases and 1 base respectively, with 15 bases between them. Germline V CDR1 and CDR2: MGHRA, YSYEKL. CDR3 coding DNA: TGCGCCAGCAGCCAGCGGGGGACGAGCAAGAACACTGAAGCTTTCTTT. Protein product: CASSQRGTSKNTEAFF.

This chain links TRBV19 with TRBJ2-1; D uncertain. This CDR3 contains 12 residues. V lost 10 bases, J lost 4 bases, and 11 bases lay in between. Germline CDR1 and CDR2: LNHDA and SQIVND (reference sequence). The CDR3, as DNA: TGTGCCACCACCAGCGCTTACAATGAGCAGTTCTTC. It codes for CATTSAYNEQFF.